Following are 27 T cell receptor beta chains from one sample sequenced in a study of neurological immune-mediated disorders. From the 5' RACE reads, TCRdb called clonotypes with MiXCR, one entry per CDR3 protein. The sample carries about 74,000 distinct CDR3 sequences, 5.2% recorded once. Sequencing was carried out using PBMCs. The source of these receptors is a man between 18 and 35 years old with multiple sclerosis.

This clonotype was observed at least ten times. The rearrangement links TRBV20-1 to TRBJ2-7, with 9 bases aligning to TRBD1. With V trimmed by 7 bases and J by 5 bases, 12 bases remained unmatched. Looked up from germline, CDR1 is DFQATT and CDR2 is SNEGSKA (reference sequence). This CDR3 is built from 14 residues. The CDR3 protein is CSGTGTGKFDEQYF. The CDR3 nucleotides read TGCAGTGGGACAGGGACAGGGAAATTCGACGAGCAGTACTTC.

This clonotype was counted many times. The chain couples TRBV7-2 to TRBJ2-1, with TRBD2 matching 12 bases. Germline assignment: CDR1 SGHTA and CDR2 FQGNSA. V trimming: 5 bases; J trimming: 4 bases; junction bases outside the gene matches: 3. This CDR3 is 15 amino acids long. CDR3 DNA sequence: TGTGCCAGCAGCCAGGGACTAGCGGGTTACAATGAGCAGTTCTTC. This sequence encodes CASSQGLAGYNEQFF.

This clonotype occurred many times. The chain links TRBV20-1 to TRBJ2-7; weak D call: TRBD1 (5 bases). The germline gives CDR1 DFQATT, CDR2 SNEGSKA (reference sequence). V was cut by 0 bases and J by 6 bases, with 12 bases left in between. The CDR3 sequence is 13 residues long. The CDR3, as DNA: TGCAGTGCTAGAGATGCGTGGGGCGGCGAGCAGTACTTC. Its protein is CSARDAWGGEQYF.

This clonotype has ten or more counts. CDR3 loop: CASRGQPNTEAFF. CDR3 in DNA: TGTGCCAGCAGAGGACAGCCGAACACTGAAGCTTTCTTT. The chain employs TRBV6-1 and TRBJ1-1, with TRBD1 as a possible D gene (6 bases). The germline V and J ends were trimmed by 6 bases and 1 base, with 9 bases remaining between them. This CDR3 has 13 residues. The germline CDR1 and CDR2 sequences are MNHNS and SASEGT.

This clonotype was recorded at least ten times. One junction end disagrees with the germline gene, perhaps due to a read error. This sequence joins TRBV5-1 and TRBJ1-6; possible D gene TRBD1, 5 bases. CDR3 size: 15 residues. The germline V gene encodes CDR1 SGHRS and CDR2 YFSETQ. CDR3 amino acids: CASSHGTRSNSPLNF. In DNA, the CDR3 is TGCGCCAGCAGCCACGGGACGAGAAGTAATTCACCCCTCAACTTT. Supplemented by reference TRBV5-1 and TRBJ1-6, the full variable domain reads KAGVTQTPRYLIKTRGQQVTLSCSPISGHRSVSWYQQTPGQGLQFLFEYFSETQRNKGNFPGRFSGRQFSNSRSEMNVSTLELGDSALYLCASSHGTRSNSPLNFGNGTRLTVT.

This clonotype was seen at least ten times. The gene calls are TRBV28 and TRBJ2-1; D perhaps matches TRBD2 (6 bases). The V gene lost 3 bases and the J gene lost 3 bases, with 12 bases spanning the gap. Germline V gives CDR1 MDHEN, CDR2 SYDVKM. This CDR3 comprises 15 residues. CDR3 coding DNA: TGTGCCAGCAGTTTGGCTCGACTAGTCTACAATGAGCAGTTCTTC. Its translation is CASSLARLVYNEQFF.

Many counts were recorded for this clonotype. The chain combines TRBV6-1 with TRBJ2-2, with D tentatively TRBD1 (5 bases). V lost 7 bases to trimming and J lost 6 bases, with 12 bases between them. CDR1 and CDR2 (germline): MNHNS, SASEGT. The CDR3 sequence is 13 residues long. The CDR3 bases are TGTGCCAGCAAGGACAAATCATCCGGGGAGCTGTTTTTT. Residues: CASKDKSSGELFF.

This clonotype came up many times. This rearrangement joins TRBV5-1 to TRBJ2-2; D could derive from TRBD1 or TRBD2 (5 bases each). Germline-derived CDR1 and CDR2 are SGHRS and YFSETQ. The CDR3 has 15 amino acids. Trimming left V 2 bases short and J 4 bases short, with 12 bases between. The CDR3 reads CASSLRLGGTGELFF. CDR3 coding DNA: TGCGCCAGCAGCTTACGTCTTGGGGGCACCGGGGAGCTGTTTTTT.

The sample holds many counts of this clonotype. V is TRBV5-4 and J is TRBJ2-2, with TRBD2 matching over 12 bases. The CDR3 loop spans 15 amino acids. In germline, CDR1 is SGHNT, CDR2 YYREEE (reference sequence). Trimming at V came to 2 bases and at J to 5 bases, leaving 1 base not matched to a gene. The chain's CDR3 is CASSFGLAGTGELFF. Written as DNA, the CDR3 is TGTGCCAGCAGCTTCGGACTAGCGGGGACCGGGGAGCTGTTTTTT.

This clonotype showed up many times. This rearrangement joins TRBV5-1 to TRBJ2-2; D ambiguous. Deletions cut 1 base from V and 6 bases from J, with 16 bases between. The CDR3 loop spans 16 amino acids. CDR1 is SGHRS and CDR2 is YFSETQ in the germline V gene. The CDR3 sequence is CASSLLAPGPAGELFF. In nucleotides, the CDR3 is TGCGCCAGCAGCTTGCTTGCTCCGGGCCCAGCCGGGGAGCTGTTTTTT.

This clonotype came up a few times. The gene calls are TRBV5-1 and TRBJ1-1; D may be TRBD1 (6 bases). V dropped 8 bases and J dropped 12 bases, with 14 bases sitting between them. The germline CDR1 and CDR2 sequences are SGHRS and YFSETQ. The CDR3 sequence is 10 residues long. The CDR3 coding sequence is TGCGCCAGAGGAGACAGGACCCCTTTCTTT. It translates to CARGDRTPFF.

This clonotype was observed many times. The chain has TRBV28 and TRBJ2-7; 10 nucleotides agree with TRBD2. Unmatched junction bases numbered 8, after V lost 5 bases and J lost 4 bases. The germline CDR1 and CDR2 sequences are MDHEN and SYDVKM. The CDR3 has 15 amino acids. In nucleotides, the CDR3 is TGTGCCAGCAGTGAGGTCGAGCGGGGGGGATACGAGCAGTACTTC. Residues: CASSEVERGGYEQYF.

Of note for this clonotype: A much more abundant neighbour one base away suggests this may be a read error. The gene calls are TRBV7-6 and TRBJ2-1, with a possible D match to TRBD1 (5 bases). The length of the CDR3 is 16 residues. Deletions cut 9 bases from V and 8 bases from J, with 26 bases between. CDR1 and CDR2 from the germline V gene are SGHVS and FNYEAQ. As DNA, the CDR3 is TGTGCCAGGCCCTGGGGCCCTCTCCTTATCAGAGATGAGCAGTTCTTC. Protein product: CARPWGPLLIRDEQFF.

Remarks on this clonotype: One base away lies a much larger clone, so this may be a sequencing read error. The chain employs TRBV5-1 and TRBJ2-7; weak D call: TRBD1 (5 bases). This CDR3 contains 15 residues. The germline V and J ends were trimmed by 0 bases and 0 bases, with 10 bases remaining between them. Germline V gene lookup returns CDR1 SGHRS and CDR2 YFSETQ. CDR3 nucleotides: TGCGCCAGCAGCTTGGCCCAGGGTAGCTCCTACGAGCAGTACTTC. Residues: CASSLAQGSSYEQYF.

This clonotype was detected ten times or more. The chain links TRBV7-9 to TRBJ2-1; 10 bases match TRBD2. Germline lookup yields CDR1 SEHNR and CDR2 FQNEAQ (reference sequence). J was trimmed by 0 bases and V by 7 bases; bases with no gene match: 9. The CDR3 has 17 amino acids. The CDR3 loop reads CASMASGRAVSYNEQFF. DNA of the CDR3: TGTGCCAGCATGGCCAGCGGGAGGGCCGTCTCCTACAATGAGCAGTTCTTC.

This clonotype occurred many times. CDR3 in amino acids: CAISDGTGGRDQPQHF. CDR3 DNA: TGTGCCATCAGCGATGGGACAGGGGGCCGCGATCAGCCCCAGCATTTT. The chain employs TRBV10-3 and TRBJ1-5; 12 bases align to TRBD1. The trim removed 6 bases at V and 5 bases at J, leaving 8 bases unmatched. CDR3 length: 16 amino acids. Germline V lookup: CDR1 ENHRY, CDR2 SYGVKD.

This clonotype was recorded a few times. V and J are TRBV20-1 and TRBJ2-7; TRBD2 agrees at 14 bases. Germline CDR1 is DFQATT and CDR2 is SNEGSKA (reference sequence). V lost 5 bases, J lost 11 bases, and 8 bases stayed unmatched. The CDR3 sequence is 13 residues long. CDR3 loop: CSAFYGTSGGEYF. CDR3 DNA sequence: TGCAGTGCTTTCTATGGGACTAGCGGGGGCGAGTACTTC.

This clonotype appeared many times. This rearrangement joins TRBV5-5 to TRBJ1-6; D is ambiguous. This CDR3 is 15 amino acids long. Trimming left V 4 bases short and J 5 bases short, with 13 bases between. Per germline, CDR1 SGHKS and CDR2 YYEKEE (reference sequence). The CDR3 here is CASSPSGSNNSPLHF. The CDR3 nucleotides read TGTGCCAGCAGCCCCTCAGGATCTAATAATTCACCCCTCCACTTT.

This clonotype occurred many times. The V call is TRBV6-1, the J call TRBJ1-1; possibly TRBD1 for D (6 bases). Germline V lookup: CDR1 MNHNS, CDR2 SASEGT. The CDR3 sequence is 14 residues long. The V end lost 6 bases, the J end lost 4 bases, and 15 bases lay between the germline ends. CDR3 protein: CASRIAQGSTEAFF. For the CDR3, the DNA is TGTGCCAGCAGAATTGCCCAGGGGAGCACTGAAGCTTTCTTT.

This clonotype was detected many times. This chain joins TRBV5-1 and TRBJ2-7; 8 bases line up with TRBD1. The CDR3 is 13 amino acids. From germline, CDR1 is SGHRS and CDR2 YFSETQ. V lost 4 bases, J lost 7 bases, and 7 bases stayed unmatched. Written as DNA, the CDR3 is TGCGCCAGCAGCCCTCCCGACAGGGGTGAGCAGTACTTC. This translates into CASSPPDRGEQYF. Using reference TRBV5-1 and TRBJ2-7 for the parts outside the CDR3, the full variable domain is KAGVTQTPRYLIKTRGQQVTLSCSPISGHRSVSWYQQTPGQGLQFLFEYFSETQRNKGNFPGRFSGRQFSNSRSEMNVSTLELGDSALYLCASSPPDRGEQYFGPGTRLTVT.

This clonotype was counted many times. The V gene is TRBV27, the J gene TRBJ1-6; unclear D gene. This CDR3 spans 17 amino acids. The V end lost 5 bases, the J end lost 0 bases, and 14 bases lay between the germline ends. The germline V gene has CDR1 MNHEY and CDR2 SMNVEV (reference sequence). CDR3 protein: CASSPFRRYSYNSPLHF. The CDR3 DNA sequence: TGTGCCAGCAGTCCGTTCAGGCGTTACTCCTATAATTCACCCCTCCACTTT.

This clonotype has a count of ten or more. This CDR3 is CASSSSVAPGYEQYF. The CDR3 DNA is TGTGCCAGCAGCTCCTCCGTGGCCCCGGGCTACGAGCAGTACTTC. This rearrangement joins TRBV27 to TRBJ2-7; D unclear. V was cut by 6 bases and J by 3 bases, with 18 bases left in between. The CDR3 sequence is 15 residues long. Germline assignment: CDR1 MNHEY and CDR2 SMNVEV (reference sequence).

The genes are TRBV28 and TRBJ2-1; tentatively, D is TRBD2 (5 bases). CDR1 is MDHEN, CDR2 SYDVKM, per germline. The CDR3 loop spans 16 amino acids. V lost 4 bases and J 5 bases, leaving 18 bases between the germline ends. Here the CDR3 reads CASSSLSGRRNNEQFF. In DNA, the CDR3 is TGTGCCAGCAGTTCGTTGAGCGGTAGACGGAACAATGAGCAGTTCTTC.

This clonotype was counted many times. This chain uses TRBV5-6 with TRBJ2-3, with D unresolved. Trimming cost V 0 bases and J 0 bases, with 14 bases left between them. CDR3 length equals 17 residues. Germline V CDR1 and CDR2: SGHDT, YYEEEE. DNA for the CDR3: TGTGCCAGCAGCTTGGGCCCAAGAGGTTCGAGCACAGATACGCAGTATTTT. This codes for CASSLGPRGSSTDTQYF.

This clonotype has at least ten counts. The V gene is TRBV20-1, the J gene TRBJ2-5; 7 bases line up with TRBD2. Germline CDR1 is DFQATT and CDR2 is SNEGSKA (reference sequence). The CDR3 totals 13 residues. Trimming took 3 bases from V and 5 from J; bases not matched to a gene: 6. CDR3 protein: CSARRDYPETQYF. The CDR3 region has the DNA TGCAGTGCTAGGCGGGACTACCCCGAGACCCAGTACTTC.

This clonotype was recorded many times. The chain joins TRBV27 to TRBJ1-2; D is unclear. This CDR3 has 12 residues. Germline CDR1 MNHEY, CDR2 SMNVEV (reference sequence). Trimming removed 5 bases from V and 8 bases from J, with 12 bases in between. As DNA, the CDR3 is TGTGCCAGCAGTACAAACCGCGGGGGCTACACCTTC. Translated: CASSTNRGGYTF.

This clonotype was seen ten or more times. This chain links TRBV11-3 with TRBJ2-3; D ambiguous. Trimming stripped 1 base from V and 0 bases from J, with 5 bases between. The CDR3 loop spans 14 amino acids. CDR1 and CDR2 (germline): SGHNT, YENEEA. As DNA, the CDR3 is TGTGCCAGCAGCTTAGGATACAGCACAGATACGCAGTATTTT. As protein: CASSLGYSTDTQYF. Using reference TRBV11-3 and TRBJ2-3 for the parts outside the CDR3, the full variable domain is EAGVVQSPRYKIIEKKQPVAFWCNPISGHNTLYWYLQNLGQGPELLIRYENEEAVDDSQLPKDRFSAERLKGVDSTLKIQPAELGDSAVYLCASSLGYSTDTQYFGPGTRLTVL.